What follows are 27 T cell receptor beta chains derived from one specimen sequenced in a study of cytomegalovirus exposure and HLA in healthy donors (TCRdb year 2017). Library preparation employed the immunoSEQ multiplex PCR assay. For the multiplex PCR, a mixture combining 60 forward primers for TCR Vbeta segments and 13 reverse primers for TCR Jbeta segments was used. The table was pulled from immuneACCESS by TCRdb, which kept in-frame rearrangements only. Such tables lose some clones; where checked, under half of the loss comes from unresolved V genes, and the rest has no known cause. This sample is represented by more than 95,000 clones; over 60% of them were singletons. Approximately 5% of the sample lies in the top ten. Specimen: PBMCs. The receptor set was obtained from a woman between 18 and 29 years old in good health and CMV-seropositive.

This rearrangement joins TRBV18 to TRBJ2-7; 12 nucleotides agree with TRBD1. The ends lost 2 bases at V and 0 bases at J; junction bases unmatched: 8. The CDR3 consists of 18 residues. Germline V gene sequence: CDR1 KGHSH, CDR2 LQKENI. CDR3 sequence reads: CASSPGTGGRGSSYEQYF. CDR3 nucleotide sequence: TGTGCCAGCTCACCAGGGACAGGGGGCCGCGGAAGCTCCTACGAGCAGTACTTC.

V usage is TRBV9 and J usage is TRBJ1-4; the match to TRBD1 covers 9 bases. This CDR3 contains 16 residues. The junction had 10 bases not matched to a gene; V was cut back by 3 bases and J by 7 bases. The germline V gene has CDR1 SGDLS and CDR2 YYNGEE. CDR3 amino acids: CASSDLPGTGPEKLFF. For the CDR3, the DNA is TGTGCCAGCAGCGACCTCCCCGGGACAGGGCCTGAAAAACTGTTTTTT.

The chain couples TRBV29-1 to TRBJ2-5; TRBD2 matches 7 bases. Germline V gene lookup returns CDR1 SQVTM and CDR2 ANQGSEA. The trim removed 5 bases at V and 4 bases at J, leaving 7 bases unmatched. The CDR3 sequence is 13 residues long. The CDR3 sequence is CSVTGLGSETQYF. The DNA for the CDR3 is TGCAGCGTTACCGGACTAGGATCAGAGACCCAGTACTTC.

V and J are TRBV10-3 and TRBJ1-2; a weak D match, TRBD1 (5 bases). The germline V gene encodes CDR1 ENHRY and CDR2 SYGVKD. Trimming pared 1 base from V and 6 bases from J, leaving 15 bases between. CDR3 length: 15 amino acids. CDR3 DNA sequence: TGTGCCATCAGTGAGTTTGGGGGGGATCGGGATGGCTACACCTTC. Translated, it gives CAISEFGGDRDGYTF.

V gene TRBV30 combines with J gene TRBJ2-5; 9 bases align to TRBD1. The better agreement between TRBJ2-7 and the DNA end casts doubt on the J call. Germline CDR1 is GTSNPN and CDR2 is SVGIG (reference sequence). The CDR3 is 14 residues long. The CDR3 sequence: CAWTPGQGIHEQYF. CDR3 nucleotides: TGTGCCTGGACACCGGGACAGGGAATCCACGAGCAGTACTTC.

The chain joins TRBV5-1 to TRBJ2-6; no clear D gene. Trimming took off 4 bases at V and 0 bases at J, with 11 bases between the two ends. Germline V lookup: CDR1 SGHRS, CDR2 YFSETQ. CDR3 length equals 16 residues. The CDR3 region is CASSVRLSSGANVLTF. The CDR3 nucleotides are TGCGCCAGCAGCGTACGACTGAGCTCTGGGGCCAACGTCCTGACTTTC.

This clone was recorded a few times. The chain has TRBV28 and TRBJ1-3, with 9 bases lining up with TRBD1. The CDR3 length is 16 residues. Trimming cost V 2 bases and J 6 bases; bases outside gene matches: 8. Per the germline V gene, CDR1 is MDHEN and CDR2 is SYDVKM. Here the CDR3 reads CASSLPTGGLENTIYF. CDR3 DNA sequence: TGTGCCAGCAGTTTACCCACAGGGGGCCTAGAAAACACCATATATTTT.

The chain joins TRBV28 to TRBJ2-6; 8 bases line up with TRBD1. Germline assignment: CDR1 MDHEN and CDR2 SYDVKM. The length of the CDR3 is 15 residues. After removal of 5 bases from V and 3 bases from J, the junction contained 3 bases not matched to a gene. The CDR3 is CASSPGGGGANVLTF. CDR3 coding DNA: TGTGCCAGCAGTCCAGGGGGCGGTGGGGCCAACGTCCTGACTTTC. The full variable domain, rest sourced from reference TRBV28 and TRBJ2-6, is DVKVTQSSRYLVKRTGEKVFLECVQDMDHENMFWYRQDPGLGLRLIYFSYDVKMKEKGDIPEGYSVSREKKERFSLILESASTNQTSMYLCASSPGGGGANVLTFGAGSRLTVL.

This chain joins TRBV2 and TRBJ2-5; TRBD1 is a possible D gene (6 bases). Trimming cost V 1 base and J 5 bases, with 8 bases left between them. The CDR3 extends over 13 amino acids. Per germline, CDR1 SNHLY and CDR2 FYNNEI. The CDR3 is CASSEETGETQYF. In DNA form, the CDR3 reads TGTGCCAGCAGTGAAGAAACAGGGGAGACCCAGTACTTC.

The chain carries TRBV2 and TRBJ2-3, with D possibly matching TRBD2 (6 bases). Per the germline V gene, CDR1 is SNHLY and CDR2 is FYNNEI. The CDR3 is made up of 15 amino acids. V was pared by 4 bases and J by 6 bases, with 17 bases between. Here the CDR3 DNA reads TGTGCCAGCAGTGGGGGACTCTCTTTTGGCGATACGCAGTATTTT. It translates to CASSGGLSFGDTQYF.

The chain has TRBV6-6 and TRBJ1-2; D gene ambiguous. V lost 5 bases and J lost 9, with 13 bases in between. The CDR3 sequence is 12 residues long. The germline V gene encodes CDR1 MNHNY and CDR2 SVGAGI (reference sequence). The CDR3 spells CASSEILSSYTF. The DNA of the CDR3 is TGTGCCAGCAGTGAGATCCTAAGTAGCTACACCTTC.

The chain's CDR3 is CASSSGQGGDTQYF. The CDR3 DNA reads TGTGCCAGCAGTTCGGGACAGGGGGGGGATACGCAGTATTTT. V is TRBV6-5 and J is TRBJ2-3; 11 bases match TRBD1. Germline V CDR1 and CDR2: MNHEY, SVGAGI. J gave up 6 bases and V 4 bases, and 3 bases lay outside the gene matches. The CDR3 is 14 residues long.

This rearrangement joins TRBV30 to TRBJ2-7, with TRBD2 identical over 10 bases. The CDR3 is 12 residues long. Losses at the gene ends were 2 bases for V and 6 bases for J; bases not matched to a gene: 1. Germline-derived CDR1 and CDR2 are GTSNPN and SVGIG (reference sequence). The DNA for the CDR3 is TGTGCCTGGAGTCGGACTAGCGGCGAGCAGTACTTC. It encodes CAWSRTSGEQYF.

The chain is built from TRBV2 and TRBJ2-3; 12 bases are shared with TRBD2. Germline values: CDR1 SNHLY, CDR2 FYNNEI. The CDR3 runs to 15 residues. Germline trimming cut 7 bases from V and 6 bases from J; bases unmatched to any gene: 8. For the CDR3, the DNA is TGTGCCAGCACCAGACTAGCGGGAGCGTTCGATACGCAGTATTTT. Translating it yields CASTRLAGAFDTQYF.

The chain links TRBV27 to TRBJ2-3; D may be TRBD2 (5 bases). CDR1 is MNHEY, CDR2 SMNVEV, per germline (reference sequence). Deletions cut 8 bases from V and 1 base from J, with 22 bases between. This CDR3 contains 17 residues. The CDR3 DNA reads TGTGCCAGCCGCGGACTTGGGCGTCCCCAAGGCACAGATACGCAGTATTTT. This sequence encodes CASRGLGRPQGTDTQYF.

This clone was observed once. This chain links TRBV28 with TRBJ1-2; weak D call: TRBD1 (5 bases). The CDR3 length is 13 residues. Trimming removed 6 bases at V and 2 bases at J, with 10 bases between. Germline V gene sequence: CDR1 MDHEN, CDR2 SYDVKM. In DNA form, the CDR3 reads TGTGCCAGCAGCCCGACAGCGAACTATGGCTACACCTTC. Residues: CASSPTANYGYTF.

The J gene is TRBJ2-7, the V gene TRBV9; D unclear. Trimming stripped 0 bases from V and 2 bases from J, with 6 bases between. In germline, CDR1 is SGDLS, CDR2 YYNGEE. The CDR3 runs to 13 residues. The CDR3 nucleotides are TGTGCCAGCAGCGTAGCCCCAGCCTACGAGCAGTACTTC. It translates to CASSVAPAYEQYF.

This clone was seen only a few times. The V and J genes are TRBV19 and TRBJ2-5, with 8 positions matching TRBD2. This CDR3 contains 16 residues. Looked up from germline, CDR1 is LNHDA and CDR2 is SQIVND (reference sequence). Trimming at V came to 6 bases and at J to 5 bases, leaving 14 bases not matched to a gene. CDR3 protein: CASRPTGRALGETQYF. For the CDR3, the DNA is TGTGCCAGTAGGCCGACCGGGAGGGCCCTCGGGGAGACCCAGTACTTC.

Here the CDR3 DNA reads TGCGCCAGCAGCCAAGTGAAGCGGGGCCGGCCAGATACGCAGTATTTT. Translating gives CASSQVKRGRPDTQYF. The chain uses TRBV4-1 and TRBJ2-3; 7 nucleotides align to TRBD2. Germline assignment: CDR1 MGHRA and CDR2 YSYEKL. The V segment lost 1 base and the J segment 4 bases; nucleotides outside the gene matches: 8. The CDR3 sequence is 16 residues long.

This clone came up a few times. CDR3 protein: CASSETGLNTEAFF. CDR3 coding DNA: TGTGCCAGCAGTGAGACAGGCTTGAACACTGAAGCTTTCTTT. The chain couples TRBV2 to TRBJ1-1; D might be TRBD1 (6 bases). The CDR3 has 14 amino acids. V was shortened by 3 bases and J by 0 bases, with 8 bases between the two germline ends. Germline CDR1 is SNHLY and CDR2 is FYNNEI.

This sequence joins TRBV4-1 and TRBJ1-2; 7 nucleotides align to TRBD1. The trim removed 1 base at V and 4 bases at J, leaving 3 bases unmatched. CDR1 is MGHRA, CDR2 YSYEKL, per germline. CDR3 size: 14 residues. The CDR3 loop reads CASSQGTGVYGYTF. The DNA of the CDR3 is TGCGCCAGCAGCCAAGGTACAGGGGTCTATGGCTACACCTTC.

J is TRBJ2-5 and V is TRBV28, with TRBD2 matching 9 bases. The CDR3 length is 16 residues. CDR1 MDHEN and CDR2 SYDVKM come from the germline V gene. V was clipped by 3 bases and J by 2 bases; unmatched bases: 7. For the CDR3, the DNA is TGTGCCAGCAGTTTTTGGGGCGGGAGGGAACAAGAGACCCAGTACTTC. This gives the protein CASSFWGGREQETQYF.

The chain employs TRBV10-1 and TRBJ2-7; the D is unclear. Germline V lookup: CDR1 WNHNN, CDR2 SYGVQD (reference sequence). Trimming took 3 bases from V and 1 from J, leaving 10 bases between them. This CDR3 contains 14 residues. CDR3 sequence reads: CASSESIESYEQYF. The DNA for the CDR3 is TGCGCCAGCAGTGAATCAATCGAGTCCTACGAGCAGTACTTC.

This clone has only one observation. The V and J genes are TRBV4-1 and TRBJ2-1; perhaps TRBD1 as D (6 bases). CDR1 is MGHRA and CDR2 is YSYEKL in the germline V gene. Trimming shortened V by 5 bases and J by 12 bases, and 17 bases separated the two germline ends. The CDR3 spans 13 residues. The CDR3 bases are TGCGCCAGCAGCGATACCGGGTCGGACAGGCAGTTCTTC. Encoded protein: CASSDTGSDRQFF.

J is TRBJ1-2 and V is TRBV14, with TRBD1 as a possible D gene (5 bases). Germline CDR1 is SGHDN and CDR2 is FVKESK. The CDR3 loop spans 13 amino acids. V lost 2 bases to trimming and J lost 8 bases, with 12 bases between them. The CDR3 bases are TGTGCCAGCAGCCAAAACGGGGGGTCCGGCTACACCTTC. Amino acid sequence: CASSQNGGSGYTF.

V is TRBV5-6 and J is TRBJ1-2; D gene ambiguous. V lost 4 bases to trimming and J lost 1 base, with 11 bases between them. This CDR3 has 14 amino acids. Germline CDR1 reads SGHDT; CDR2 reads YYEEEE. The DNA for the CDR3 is TGTGCCAGCAGCCTCAGAGGGAGTAACTATGGCTACACCTTC. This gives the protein CASSLRGSNYGYTF. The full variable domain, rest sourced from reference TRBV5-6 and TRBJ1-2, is DAGVTQSPTHLIKTRGQQVTLRCSPKSGHDTVSWYQQALGQGPQFIFQYYEEEERQRGNFPDRFSGHQFPNYSSELNVNALLLGDSALYLCASSLRGSNYGYTFGSGTRLTVV.

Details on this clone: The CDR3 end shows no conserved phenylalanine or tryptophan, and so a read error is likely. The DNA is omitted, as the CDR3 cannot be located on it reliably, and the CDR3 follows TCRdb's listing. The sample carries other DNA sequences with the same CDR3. CDR3 in amino acids: CASRTLRQKNYGYTV. The V call is TRBV6-1, the J call TRBJ1-2; TRBD1, as called in the table, went unchecked against the DNA. CDR1 MNHNS and CDR2 SASEGT come from the germline V gene. The CDR3 spans 15 residues, counting both ends.